This T cell receptor beta chain was sequenced during a study of T cells in Graves' hyperthyroidism and ophthalmopathy. This clonotype was counted ten times or more. Amplified regions were TCR beta CDR3 sequences from RNA transcripts. RT-PCR in the first round (using the HTBI primer set) targeted the TCR CDR3. TCRdb fed the multiplex PCR reads into MiXCR, producing one record per CDR3 protein. Among fewer than 300,000 distinct CDR3 sequences listed, around 15% were seen once. Trimming shortened V by 6 bases and J by 0 bases, and 10 bases separated the two germline ends. This CDR3 spans 14 amino acids. The V gene's germline CDR1 is LNHDA and CDR2 SQIVND (reference sequence). The diagnostic basis comprised clinical symptoms, serum thyroxine and TRAb, thyroid ultrasound and orbital computed tomography.

The chain recombines TRBV19 with TRBJ2-3; D remains unclear. Sequencing input: blood. This TCR was recovered from a woman aged 45-65 years with Graves' hyperthyroidism that later progressed to Graves' ophthalmopathy. CDR3 protein: CASRERASTDTQYF. CDR3 sequence (DNA): TGTGCCAGTAGGGAAAGGGCTAGCACAGATACGCAGTATTTT. The full variable domain, completed using reference TRBV19 and TRBJ2-3, is DGGITQSPKYLFRKEGQNVTLSCEQNLNHDAMYWYRQDPGQGLRLIYYSQIVNDFQKGDIAEGYSVSREKKESFPLTVTSAQKNPTAFYLCASRERASTDTQYFGPGTRLTVL.